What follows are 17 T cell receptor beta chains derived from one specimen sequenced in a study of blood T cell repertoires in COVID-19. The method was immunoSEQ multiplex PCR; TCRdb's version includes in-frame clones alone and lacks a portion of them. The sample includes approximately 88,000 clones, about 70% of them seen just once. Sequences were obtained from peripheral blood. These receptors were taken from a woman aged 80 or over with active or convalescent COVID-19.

Here the CDR3 reads CASSPASGGSADTQYF. In DNA form, the CDR3 reads TGTGCCAGCAGCCCGGCTAGCGGGGGTTCTGCAGATACGCAGTATTTT. The chain joins TRBV7-9 to TRBJ2-3; 10 positions agree with TRBD2. The V segment lost 5 bases and the J segment 4 bases; nucleotides outside the gene matches: 9. The CDR3 consists of 16 residues. The germline V gene has CDR1 SEHNR and CDR2 FQNEAQ (reference sequence). Together with reference TRBV7-9 and TRBJ2-3, the CDR3 gives the full variable domain: DTGVSQNPRHKITKRGQNVTFRCDPISEHNRLYWYRQTLGQGPEFLTYFQNEAQLEKSRLLSDRFSAERPKGSFSTLEIQRTEQGDSAMYLCASSPASGGSADTQYFGPGTRLTVL.

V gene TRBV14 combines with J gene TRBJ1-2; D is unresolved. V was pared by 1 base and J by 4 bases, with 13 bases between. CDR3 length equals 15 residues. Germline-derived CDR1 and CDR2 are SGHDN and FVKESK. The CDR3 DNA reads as TGTGCCAGCAGCCAAGGGGTCAGGTCCCCCTATGGCTACACCTTC. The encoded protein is CASSQGVRSPYGYTF.

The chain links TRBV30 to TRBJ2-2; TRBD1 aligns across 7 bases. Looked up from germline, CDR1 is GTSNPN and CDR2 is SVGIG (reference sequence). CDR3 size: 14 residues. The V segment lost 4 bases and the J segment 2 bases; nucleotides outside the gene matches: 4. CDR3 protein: CAWTGTDNTGELFF. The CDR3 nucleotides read TGTGCCTGGACTGGGACAGATAACACCGGGGAGCTGTTTTTT.

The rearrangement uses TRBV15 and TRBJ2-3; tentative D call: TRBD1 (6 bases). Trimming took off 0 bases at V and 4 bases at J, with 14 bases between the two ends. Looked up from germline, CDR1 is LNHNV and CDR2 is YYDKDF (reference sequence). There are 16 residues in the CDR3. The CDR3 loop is CATSRDYDRPPDTQYF. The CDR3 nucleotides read TGTGCCACCAGCAGAGATTACGACAGGCCCCCAGATACGCAGTATTTT.

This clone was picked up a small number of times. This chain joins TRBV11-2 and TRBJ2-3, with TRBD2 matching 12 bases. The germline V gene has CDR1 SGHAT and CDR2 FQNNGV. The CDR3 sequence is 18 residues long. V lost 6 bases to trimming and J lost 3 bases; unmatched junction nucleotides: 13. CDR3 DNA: TGTGCCAGCAGTCCCCCTTTTCTAGCGGGGGGGCAGACAGATACGCAGTATTTT. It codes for CASSPPFLAGGQTDTQYF.

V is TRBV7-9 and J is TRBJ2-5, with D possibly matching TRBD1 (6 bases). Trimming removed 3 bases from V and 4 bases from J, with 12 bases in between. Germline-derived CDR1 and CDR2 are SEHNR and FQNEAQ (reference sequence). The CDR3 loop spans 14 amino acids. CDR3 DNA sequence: TGTGCCAGCAGCTTGACCACAGGGATAGAGACCCAGTACTTC. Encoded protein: CASSLTTGIETQYF.

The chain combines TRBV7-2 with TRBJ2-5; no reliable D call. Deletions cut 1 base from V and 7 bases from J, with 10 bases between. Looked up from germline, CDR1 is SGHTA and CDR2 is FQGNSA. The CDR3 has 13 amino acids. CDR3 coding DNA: TGTGCCAGCAGCTTAGGGCCCGCTGTGACCCAGTACTTC. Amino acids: CASSLGPAVTQYF.

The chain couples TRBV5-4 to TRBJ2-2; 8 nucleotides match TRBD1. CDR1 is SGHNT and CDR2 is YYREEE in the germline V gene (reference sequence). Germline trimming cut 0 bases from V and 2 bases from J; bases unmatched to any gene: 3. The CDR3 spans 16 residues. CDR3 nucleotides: TGTGCCAGCAGCTTGGGGGCAGGGGGCAACACCGGGGAGCTGTTTTTT. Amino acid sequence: CASSLGAGGNTGELFF. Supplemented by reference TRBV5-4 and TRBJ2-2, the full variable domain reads ETGVTQSPTHLIKTRGQQVTLRCSSQSGHNTVSWYQQALGQGPQFIFQYYREEENGRGNFPPRFSGLQFPNYSSELNVNALELDDSALYLCASSLGAGGNTGELFFGEGSRLTVL.

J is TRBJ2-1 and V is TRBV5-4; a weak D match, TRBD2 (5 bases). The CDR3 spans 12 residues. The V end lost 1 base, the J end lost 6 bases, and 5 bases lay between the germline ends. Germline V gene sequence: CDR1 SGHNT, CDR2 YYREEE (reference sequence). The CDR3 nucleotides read TGTGCCAGCAGCTTGAGCGGCAATGAGCAGTTCTTC. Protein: CASSLSGNEQFF. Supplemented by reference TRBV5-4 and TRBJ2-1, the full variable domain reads ETGVTQSPTHLIKTRGQQVTLRCSSQSGHNTVSWYQQALGQGPQFIFQYYREEENGRGNFPPRFSGLQFPNYSSELNVNALELDDSALYLCASSLSGNEQFFGPGTRLTVL.

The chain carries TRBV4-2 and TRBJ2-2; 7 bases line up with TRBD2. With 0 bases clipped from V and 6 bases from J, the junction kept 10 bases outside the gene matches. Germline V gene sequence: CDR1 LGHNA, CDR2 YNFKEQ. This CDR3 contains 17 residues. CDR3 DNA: TGTGCCAGCAGCCAAGAGGTCGCGACTAGCCTCCCCGGGGAGCTGTTTTTT. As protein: CASSQEVATSLPGELFF.

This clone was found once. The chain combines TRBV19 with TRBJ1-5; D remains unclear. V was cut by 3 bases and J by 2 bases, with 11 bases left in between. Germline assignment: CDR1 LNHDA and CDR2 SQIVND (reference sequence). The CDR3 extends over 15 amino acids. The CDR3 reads CASSIRGGGNQPQHF. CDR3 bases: TGTGCCAGTAGTATTCGGGGTGGTGGCAATCAGCCCCAGCATTTT. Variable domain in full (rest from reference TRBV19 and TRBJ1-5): DGGITQSPKYLFRKEGQNVTLSCEQNLNHDAMYWYRQDPGQGLRLIYYSQIVNDFQKGDIAEGYSVSREKKESFPLTVTSAQKNPTAFYLCASSIRGGGNQPQHFGDGTRLSIL.

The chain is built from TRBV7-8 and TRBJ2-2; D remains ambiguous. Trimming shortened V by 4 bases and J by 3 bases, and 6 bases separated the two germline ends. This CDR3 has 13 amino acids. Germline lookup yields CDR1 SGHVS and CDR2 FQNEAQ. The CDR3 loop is CASSWPDTGELFF. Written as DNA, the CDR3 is TGTGCCAGCAGCTGGCCAGACACCGGGGAGCTGTTTTTT.

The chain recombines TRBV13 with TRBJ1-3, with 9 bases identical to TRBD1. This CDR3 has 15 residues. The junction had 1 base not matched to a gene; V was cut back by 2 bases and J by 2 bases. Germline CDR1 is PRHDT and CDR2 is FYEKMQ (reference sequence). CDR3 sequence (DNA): TGTGCCAGCAGCTTAAGGGACAGGGCTGGAAACACCATATATTTT. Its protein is CASSLRDRAGNTIYF.

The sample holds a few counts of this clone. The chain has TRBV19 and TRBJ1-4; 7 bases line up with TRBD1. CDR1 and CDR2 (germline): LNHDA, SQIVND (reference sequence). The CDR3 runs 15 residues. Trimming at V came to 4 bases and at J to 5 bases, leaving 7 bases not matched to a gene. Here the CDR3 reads CASSTGRGLNEKLFF. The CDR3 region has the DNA TGTGCCAGTAGTACCGGAAGGGGGCTCAATGAAAAACTGTTTTTT.

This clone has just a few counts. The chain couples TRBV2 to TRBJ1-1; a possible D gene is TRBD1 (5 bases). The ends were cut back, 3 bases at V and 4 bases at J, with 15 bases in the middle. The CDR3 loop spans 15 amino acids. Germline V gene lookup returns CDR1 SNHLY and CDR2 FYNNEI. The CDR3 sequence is CASSEGDTGGTEAFF. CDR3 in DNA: TGTGCCAGCAGTGAGGGAGACACGGGGGGCACTGAAGCTTTCTTT. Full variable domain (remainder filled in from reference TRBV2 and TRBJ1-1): EPEVTQTPSHQVTQMGQEVILRCVPISNHLYFYWYRQILGQKVEFLVSFYNNEISEKSEIFDDQFSVERPDGSNFTLKIRSTKLEDSAMYFCASSEGDTGGTEAFFGQGTRLTVV.

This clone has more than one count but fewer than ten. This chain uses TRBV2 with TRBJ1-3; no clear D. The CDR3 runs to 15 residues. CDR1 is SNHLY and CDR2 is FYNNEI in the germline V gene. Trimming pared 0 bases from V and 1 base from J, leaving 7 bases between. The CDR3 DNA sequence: TGTGCCAGCAGTGAAGCGCGGGCATCTGGAAACACCATATATTTT. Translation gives CASSEARASGNTIYF.

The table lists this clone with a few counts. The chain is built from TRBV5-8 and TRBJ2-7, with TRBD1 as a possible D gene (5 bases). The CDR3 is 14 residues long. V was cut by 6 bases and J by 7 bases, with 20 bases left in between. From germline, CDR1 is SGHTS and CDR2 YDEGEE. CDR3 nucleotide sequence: TGTGCCAGCACCCTTGGCGCAGGGTTGAGGGAGCAGTACTTC. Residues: CASTLGAGLREQYF.